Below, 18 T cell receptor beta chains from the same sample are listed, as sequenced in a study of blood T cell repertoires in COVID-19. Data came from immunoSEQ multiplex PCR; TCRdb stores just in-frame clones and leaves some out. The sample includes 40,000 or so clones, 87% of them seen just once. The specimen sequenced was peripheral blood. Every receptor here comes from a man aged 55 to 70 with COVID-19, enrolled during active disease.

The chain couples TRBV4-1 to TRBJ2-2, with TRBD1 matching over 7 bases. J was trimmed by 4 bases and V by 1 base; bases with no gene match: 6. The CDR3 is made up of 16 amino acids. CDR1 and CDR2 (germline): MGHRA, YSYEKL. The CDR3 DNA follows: TGCGCCAGCAGCCAAGTAGGGGGCGCCGGCACCGGGGAGCTGTTTTTT. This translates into CASSQVGGAGTGELFF.

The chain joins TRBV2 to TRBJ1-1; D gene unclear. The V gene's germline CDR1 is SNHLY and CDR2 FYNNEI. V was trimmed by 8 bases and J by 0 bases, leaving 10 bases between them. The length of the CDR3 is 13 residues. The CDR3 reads CASRSTLNTEAFF. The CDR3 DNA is TGTGCCAGCCGGAGTACCCTGAACACTGAAGCTTTCTTT.

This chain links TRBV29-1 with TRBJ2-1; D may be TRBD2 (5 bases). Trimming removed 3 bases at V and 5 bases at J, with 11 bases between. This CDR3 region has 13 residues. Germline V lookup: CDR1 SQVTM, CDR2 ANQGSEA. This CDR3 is CSVERAGHNEQFF. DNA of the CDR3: TGCAGCGTTGAGAGGGCCGGTCACAATGAGCAGTTCTTC.

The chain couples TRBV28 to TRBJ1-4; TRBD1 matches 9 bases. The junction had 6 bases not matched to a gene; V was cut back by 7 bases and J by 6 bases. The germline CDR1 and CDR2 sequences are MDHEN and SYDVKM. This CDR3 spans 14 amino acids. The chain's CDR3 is CASMAGQGYEKLFF. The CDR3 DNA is TGTGCCAGCATGGCGGGACAGGGCTATGAAAAACTGTTTTTT.

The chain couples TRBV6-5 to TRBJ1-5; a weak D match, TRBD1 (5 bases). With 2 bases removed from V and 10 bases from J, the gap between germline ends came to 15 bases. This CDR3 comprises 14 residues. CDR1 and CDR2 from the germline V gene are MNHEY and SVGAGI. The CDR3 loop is CASSYDSGGSPQHF. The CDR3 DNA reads TGTGCCAGCAGTTACGATTCCGGGGGGAGTCCCCAGCATTTT.

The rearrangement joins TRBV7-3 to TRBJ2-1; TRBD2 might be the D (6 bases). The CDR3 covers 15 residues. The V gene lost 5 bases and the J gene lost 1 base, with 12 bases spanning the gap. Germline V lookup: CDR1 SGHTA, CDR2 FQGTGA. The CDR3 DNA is TGTGCCAGCAGCCTCTCCGGGACTTCCTACAATGAGCAGTTCTTC. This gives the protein CASSLSGTSYNEQFF.

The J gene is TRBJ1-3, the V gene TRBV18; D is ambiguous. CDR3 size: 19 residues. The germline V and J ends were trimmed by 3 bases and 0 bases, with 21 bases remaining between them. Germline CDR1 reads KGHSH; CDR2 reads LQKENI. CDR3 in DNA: TGTGCCAGCTCACCCCAGAGGGCGCGACTAGCCCGCTCTGGAAACACCATATATTTT. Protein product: CASSPQRARLARSGNTIYF. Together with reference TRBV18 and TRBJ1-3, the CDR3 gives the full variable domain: NAGVMQNPRHLVRRRGQEARLRCSPMKGHSHVYWYRQLPEEGLKFMVYLQKENIIDESGMPKERFSAEFPKEGPSILRIQQVVRGDSAAYFCASSPQRARLARSGNTIYFGEGSWLTVV.

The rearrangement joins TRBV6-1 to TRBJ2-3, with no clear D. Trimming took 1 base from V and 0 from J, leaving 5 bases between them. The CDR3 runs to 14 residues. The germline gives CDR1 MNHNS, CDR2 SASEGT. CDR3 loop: CASSEVTSTDTQYF. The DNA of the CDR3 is TGTGCCAGCAGTGAAGTTACTAGCACAGATACGCAGTATTTT.

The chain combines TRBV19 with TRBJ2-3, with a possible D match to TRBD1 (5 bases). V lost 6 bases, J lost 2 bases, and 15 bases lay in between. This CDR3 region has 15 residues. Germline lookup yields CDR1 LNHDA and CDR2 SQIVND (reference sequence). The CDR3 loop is CASSSSQGVTDTQYF. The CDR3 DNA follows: TGTGCCAGTAGCTCTTCACAAGGGGTCACAGATACGCAGTATTTT. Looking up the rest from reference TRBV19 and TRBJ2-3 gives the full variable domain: DGGITQSPKYLFRKEGQNVTLSCEQNLNHDAMYWYRQDPGQGLRLIYYSQIVNDFQKGDIAEGYSVSREKKESFPLTVTSAQKNPTAFYLCASSSSQGVTDTQYFGPGTRLTVL.

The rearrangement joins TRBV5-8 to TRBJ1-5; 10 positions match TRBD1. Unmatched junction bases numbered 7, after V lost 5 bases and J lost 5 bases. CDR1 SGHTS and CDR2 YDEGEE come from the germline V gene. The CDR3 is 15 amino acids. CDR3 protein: CASSFLGQGYQPQHF. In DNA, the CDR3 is TGTGCCAGCAGTTTCCTGGGACAGGGGTATCAGCCCCAGCATTTT.

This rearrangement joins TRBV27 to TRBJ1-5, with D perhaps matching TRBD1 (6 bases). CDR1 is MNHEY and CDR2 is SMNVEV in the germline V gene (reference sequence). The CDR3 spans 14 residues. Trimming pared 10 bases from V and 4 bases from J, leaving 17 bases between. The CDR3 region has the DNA TGTGCCACCATGGGGGGGACATCGAATCAGCCCCAGCATTTT. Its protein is CATMGGTSNQPQHF.

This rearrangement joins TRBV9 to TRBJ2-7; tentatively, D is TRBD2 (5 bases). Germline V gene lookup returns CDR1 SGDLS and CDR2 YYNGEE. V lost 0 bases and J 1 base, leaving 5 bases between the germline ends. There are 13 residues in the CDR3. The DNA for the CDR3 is TGTGCCAGCAGCGTAGGCGGGTCCTACGAGCAGTACTTC. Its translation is CASSVGGSYEQYF. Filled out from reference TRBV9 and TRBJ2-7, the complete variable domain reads DSGVTQTPKHLITATGQRVTLRCSPRSGDLSVYWYQQSLDQGLQFLIQYYNGEERAKGNILERFSAQQFPDLHSELNLSSLELGDSALYFCASSVGGSYEQYFGPGTRLTVT.

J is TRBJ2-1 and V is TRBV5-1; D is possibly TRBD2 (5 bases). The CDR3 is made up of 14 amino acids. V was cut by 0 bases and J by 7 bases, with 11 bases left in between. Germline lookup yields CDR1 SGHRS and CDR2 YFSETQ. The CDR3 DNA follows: TGCGCCAGCAGCTTGGAGGGAGTGCGAAATGAGCAGTTCTTC. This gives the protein CASSLEGVRNEQFF.

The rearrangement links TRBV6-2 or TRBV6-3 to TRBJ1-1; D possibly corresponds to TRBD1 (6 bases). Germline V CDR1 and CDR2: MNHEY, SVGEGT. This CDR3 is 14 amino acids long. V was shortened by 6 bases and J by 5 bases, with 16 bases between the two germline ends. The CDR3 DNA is TGTGCCAGCAGCCTGGCGGGGGGCCAAACTGAAGCTTTCTTT. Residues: CASSLAGGQTEAFF.

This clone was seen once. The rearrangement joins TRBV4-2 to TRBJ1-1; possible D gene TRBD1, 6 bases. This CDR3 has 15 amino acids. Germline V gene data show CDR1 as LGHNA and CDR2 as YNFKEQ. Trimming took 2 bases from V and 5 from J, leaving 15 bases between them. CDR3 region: CASSQRPGDGTEAFF. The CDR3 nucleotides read TGTGCCAGCAGCCAACGCCCAGGGGATGGGACTGAAGCTTTCTTT.

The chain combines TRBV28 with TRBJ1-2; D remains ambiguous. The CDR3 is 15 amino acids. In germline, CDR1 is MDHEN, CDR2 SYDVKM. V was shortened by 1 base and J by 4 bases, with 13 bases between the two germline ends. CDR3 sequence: CASSLFTPVSYGYTF. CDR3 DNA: TGTGCCAGCAGTTTATTCACCCCAGTTTCCTATGGCTACACCTTC.

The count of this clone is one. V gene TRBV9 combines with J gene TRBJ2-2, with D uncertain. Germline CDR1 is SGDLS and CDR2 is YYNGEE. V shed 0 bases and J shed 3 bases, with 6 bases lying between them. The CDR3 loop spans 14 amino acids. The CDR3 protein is CASSVGGYTGELFF. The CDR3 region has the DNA TGTGCCAGCAGCGTAGGAGGTTACACCGGGGAGCTGTTTTTT.

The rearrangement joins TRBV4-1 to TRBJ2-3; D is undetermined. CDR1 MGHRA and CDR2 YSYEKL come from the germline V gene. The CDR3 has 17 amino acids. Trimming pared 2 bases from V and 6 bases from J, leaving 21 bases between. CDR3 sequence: CASSQTQVLKIRDTQYF. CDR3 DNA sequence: TGCGCCAGCAGCCAAACGCAGGTCCTTAAAATCCGGGATACGCAGTATTTT.